This T cell receptor (beta chain) was found in a study of CD8 T cells in Susac syndrome. Sequencing targeted TCR beta in T cells from blood (CD8+ and CD4+). Controls were healthy donors chosen to match patients in age and sex. Overall study findings and caveats: As the study acknowledged, the number of individuals who were part of its TCR sequencing and HLA analysis was relatively small.

The germline CDR1 and CDR2 sequences are SGHRS and YFSETQ. This CDR3 has 16 amino acids. V trimming: 4 bases; J trimming: 6 bases; junction bases outside the gene matches: 11. This clonotype was counted a single time. Its antigen remains unknown. Random hexamers primed reverse transcription of about 0.45 to 1 ug RNA. Across 54 Vbeta and 13 Jbeta, TCR beta CDR3 was amplified with immunoSEQ multiplex PCR. MiXCR was run by TCRdb on the immunoSEQ multiplex PCR reads, yielding one entry per CDR3 protein. The table has roughly 120,000 distinct CDR3 sequences, roughly 92% seen once. The genes are TRBV5-1 and TRBJ2-7; 12 bases align to TRBD2. The material sequenced was CD4+ T cells from PBMCs. This sequence was found in a human donor in good health. The CDR3 nucleotides are TGCGCCAGCAGCCTCTTCGGGCTAGCGGGAGGGGGCGAGCAGTACTTC. Its protein is CASSLFGLAGGGEQYF.